This entry is about one T cell receptor beta chain. The data belong to a study of control samples from healthy donors and cancer patients. Produced via immunoSEQ multiplex PCR; TCRdb's table is partial and in-frame only. This sample has around 13,000 clones; roughly 94% occur once, and the top ten carry 25% to 30%. V lost 5 bases and J lost 5; bases outside the gene matches: 13. CDR1 is SEHNR, CDR2 FQNEAQ, per germline (reference sequence). This CDR3 region has 16 residues. The TCR comes from a man between 65 and 79 years old with head and neck cancer. The sequenced sample consisted of PBMCs. The V and J genes are TRBV7-9 and TRBJ2-5, with 8 bases that match TRBD1. As DNA, the CDR3 is TGTGCCAGCAGCCTAGGGACAGGCCGTTTCAGGGAGACCCAGTACTTC. Amino acid sequence: CASSLGTGRFRETQYF. The complete variable domain, with remaining parts taken from reference TRBV7-9 and TRBJ2-5, reads DTGVSQNPRHKITKRGQNVTFRCDPISEHNRLYWYRQTLGQGPEFLTYFQNEAQLEKSRLLSDRFSAERPKGSFSTLEIQRTEQGDSAMYLCASSLGTGRFRETQYFGPGTRLLVL.